Listed here are 3 T cell receptor beta chains from one sample, sequenced in a study of PD-1 blockade in mismatch repair-deficient tumors (TCRdb year 2017). The library relied on the immunoSEQ multiplex PCR assay. Imported from immuneACCESS, the table was reduced by TCRdb to in-frame sequences with V and J called. These copies leave out some clones; in studies compared against another copy, an unresolved V gene accounts for under half, and the cause of the remainder is not known. This sample lists under 150,000 clones; roughly 86% were detected once. The ten top clones hold about 13% of the sample. The sample consisted of peripheral blood, taken 44 weeks after starting pembrolizumab. These receptors were obtained from an adult with mismatch repair-deficient cancer.

This chain connects TRBV19 to TRBJ2-1; 10 positions agree with TRBD2. This CDR3 has 17 amino acids. Germline CDR1 reads LNHDA; CDR2 reads SQIVND (reference sequence). Germline trimming cut 0 bases from V and 3 bases from J; bases unmatched to any gene: 5. The CDR3 nucleotides are TGTGCCAGTAGTATAGATCTGGCTAGCGGGAGCTACAATGAGCAGTTCTTC. Protein: CASSIDLASGSYNEQFF.

The V and J genes are TRBV30 and TRBJ2-5; 12 bases align to TRBD2. This CDR3 contains 14 residues. Germline V gives CDR1 GTSNPN, CDR2 SVGIG (reference sequence). Trimming took 2 bases from V and 4 from J; bases not matched to a gene: 2. DNA of the CDR3: TGTGCCTGGAGTATGGGACTAGCGGGAGAGACCCAGTACTTC. It specifies CAWSMGLAGETQYF.

J is TRBJ2-7 and V is TRBV4-2; TRBD1 might be the D (5 bases). This CDR3 comprises 16 residues. In germline, CDR1 is LGHNA, CDR2 YNFKEQ. Trimming pared 0 bases from V and 1 base from J, leaving 13 bases between. The CDR3, as DNA: TGTGCCAGCAGCCAAGAATTGGCAGGGATGTCCTACGAGCAGTACTTC. It translates to CASSQELAGMSYEQYF.